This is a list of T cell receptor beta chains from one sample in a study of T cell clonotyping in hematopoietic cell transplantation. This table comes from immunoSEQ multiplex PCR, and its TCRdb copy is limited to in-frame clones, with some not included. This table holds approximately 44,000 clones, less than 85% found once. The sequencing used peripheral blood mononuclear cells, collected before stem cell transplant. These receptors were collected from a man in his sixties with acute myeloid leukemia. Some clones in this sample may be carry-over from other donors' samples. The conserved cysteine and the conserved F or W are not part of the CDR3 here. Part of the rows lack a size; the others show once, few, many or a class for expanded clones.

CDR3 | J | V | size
ASTPGIEKLF | TRBJ1-4 | TRBV28 | -
ASSIGRAGANVLT | TRBJ2-6 | TRBV19 | -
ASSYGGADTQY | TRBJ2-3 | TRBV6-5 | -
ASSPTEGRHEQY | TRBJ2-7 | TRBV7-8 | -
ASSANSPLH | TRBJ1-6 | TRBV14 | few
ASSQEFGGSSGNTIY | TRBJ1-3 | TRBV4-3 | once
ASSPTGTSRETQY | TRBJ2-5 | TRBV4-3 | -
ASSQRTSGGGRDVQY | TRBJ2-5 | TRBV4-3 | -
ASRDAEARGTDTQY | TRBJ2-3 | TRBV23-1 | -
ATLPGDGGYT | TRBJ1-2 | TRBV6-5 | -
ASSIGGKDRETQY | TRBJ2-5 | TRBV19 | -
ASSGTSGTNEQF | TRBJ2-1 | TRBV6-6 | -
SVESREATDTQY | TRBJ2-3 | TRBV29-1 | -
ASSQQGSGANVLT | TRBJ2-6 | TRBV9 | -
ASTTNRGLSGNTIY | TRBJ1-3 | TRBV28 | -
ASSLRAPYEQY | TRBJ2-7 | TRBV28 | once
ASSLVSLSGGRDEQY | TRBJ2-7 | TRBV5-6 | -
ASSVSNYGYT | TRBJ1-2 | TRBV9 | few
SVDGQGAGEAF | TRBJ1-1 | TRBV29-1 | -
AWSGRGRGGAAGELF | TRBJ2-2 | TRBV30 | -
AIRERLGETQY | TRBJ2-5 | TRBV10-3 | -
ASSRTSGETGELF | TRBJ2-2 | TRBV5-1 | -
ASRYRTGRPHYEQY | TRBJ2-7 | TRBV5-6 | -